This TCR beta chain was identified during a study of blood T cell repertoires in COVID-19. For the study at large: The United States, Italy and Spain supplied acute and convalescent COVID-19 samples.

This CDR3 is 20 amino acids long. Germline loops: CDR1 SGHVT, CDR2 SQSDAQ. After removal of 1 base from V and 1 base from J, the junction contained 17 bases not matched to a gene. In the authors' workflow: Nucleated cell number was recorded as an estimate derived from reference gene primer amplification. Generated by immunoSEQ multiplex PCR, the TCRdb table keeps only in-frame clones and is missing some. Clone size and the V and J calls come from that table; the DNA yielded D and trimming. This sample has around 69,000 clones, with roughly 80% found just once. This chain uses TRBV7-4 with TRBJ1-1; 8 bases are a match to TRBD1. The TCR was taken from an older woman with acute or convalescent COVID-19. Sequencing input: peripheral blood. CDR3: CASSLEICPGGEIRNTEAFF. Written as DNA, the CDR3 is TGTGCCAGCAGCTTAGAAATTTGCCCAGGGGGCGAGATTCGGAACACTGAAGCTTTCTTT.